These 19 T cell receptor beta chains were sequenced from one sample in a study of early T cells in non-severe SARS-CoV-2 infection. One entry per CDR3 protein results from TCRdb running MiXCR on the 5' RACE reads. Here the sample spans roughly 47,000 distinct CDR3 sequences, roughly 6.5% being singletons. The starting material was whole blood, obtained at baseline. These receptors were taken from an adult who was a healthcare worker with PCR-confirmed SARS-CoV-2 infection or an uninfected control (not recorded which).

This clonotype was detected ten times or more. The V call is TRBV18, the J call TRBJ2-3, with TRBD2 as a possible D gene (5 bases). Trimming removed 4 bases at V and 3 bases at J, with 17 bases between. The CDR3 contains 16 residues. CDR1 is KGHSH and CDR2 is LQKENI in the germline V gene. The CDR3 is CASSRNLGRGTDTQYF. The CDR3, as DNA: TGTGCCAGCTCACGCAACCTAGGTCGGGGTACAGATACGCAGTATTTT.

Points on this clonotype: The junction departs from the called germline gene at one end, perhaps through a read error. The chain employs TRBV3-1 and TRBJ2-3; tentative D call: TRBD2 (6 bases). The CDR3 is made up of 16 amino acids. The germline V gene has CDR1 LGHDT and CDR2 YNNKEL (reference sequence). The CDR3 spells CASRGSAGRDLDTQFF. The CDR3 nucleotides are TGTGCCAGCAGAGGATCAGCGGGTCGTGATTTAGATACGCAGTTTTTT.

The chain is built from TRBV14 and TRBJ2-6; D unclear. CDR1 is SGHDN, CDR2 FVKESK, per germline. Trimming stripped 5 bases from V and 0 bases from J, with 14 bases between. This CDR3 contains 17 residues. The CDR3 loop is CASSGRRSGSGANVLTF. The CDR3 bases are TGTGCCAGCAGCGGACGCAGGTCGGGCTCTGGGGCCAACGTCCTGACTTTC.

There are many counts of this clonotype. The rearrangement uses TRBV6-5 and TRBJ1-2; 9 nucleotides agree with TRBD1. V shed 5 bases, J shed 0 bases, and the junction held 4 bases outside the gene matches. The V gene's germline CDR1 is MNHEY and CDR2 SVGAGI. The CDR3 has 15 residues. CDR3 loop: CASSTRTGANYGYTF. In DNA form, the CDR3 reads TGTGCCAGCAGTACTAGGACAGGGGCTAACTATGGCTACACCTTC.

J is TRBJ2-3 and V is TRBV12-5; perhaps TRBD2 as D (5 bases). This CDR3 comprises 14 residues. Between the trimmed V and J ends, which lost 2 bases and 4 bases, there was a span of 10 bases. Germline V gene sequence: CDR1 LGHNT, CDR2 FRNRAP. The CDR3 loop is CASGLLRRADTQYF. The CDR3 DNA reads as TGTGCTAGTGGTTTGTTACGGCGGGCAGATACGCAGTATTTT.

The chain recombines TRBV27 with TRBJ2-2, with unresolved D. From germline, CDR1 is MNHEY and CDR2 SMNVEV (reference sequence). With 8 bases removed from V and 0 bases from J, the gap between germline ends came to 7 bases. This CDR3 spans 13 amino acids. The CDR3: CASQTTNTGELFF. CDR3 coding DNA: TGTGCCAGCCAAACTACGAACACCGGGGAGCTGTTTTTT.

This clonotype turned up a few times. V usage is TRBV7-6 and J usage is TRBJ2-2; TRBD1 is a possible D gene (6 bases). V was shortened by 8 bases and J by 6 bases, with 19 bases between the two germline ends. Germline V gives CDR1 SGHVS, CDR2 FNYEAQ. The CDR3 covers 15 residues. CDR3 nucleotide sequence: TGTGCCAGCGCTCCCTCAGGGGAAATCGCCGGGGAGCTGTTTTTT. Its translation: CASAPSGEIAGELFF.

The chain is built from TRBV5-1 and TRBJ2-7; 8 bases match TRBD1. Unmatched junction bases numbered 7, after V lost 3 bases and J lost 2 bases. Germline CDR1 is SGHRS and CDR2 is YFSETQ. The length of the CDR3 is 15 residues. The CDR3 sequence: CASSSLQGVAYEQYF. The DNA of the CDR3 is TGCGCCAGCAGCTCTTTACAGGGGGTGGCCTACGAGCAGTACTTC.

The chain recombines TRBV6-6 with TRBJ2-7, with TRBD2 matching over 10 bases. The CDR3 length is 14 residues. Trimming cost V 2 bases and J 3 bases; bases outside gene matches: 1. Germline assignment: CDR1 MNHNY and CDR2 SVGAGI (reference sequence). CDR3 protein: CASSYGTSVYEQYF. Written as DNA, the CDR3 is TGTGCCAGCAGTTACGGGACTAGCGTCTACGAGCAGTACTTC.

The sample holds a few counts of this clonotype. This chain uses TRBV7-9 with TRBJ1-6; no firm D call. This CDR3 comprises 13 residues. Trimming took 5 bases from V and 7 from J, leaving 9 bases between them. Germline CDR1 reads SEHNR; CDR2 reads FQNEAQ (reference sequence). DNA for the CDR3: TGTGCCAGCAGCGGCCAGGAAAATTCACCCCTCCACTTT. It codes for CASSGQENSPLHF.

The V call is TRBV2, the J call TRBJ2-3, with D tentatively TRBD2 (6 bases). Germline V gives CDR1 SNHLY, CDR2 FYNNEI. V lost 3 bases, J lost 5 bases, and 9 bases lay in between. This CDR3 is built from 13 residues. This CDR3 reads CASSDTRGDTQYF. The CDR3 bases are TGTGCCAGCAGTGACACGCGGGGAGATACGCAGTATTTT.

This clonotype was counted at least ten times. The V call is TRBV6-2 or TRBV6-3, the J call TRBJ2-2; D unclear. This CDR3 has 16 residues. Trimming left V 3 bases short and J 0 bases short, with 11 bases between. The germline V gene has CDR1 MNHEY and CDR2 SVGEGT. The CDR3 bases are TGTGCCAGCAGTTATAACGGATTCCCGAACACCGGGGAGCTGTTTTTT. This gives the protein CASSYNGFPNTGELFF.

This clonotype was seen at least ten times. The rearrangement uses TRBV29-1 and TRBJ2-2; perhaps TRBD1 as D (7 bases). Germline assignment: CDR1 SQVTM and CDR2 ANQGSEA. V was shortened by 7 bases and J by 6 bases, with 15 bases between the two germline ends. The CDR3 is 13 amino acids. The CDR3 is CSAGQRVAGELFF. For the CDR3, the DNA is TGCAGCGCGGGACAGCGGGTCGCCGGGGAGCTGTTTTTT.

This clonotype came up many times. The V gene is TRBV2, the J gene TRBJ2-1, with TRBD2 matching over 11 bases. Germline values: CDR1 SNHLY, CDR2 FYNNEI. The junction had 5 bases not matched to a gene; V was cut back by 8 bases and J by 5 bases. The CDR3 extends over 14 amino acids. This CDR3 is CASAGLAVNNEQFF. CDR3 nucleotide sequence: TGTGCCAGCGCGGGACTAGCGGTTAACAATGAGCAGTTCTTC.

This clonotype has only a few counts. This CDR3 is CASNSRTGGRSPLHF. CDR3 nucleotides: TGTGCCAGCAATTCTCGGACAGGGGGTCGATCACCCCTCCACTTT. The chain uses TRBV28 and TRBJ1-6; 10 bases agree with TRBD1. Germline CDR1 MDHEN, CDR2 SYDVKM. This CDR3 has 15 residues. Unmatched junction bases numbered 10, after V lost 7 bases and J lost 10 bases.

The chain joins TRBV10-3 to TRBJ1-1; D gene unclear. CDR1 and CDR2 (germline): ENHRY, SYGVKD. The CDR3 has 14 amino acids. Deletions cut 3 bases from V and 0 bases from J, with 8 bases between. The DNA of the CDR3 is TGTGCCATCAGTGAAAACCCTATGAACACTGAAGCTTTCTTT. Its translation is CAISENPMNTEAFF.

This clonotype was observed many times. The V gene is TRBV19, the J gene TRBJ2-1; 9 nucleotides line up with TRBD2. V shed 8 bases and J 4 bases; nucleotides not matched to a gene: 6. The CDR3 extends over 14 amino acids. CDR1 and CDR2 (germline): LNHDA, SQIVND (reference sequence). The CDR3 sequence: CASAGGRSYNEQFF. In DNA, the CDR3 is TGTGCCAGTGCGGGGGGGAGGTCTTACAATGAGCAGTTCTTC.

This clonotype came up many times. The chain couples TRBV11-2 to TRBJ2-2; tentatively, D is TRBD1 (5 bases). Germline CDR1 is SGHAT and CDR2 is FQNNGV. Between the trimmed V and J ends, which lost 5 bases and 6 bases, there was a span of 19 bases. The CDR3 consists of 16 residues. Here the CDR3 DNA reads TGTGCCAGCAGCGCGATGGGGCTCAGATCCGCCGGGGAGCTGTTTTTT. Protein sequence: CASSAMGLRSAGELFF.

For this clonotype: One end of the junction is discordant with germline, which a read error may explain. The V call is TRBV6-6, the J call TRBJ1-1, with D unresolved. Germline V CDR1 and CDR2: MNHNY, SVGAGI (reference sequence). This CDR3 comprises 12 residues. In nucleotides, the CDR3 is TGTGCCAGTATCGGGGATAACACTGAAGTTTTCTTT. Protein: CASIGDNTEVFF.